The 21 T cell receptor beta chains given below trace back to one sample, sequenced in a study of blood T cell repertoires in COVID-19. Produced via immunoSEQ multiplex PCR; TCRdb's table is partial and in-frame only. The data hold some 150,000 clones, with approximately 73% observed a single time. The sample comprised peripheral blood. The source of these receptors is a man aged 60 to 69 with acute or convalescent COVID-19.

This chain connects TRBV11-2 to TRBJ2-1; possibly TRBD1 for D (5 bases). Per germline, CDR1 SGHAT and CDR2 FQNNGV. Trimming pared 1 base from V and 6 bases from J, leaving 16 bases between. CDR3 size: 16 residues. CDR3 amino acids: CASSLGSAGRGNEQFF. CDR3 coding DNA: TGTGCCAGCAGCTTAGGCTCAGCAGGAAGGGGCAATGAGCAGTTCTTC.

This rearrangement joins TRBV28 to TRBJ2-5; TRBD2 matches at 8 bases. This CDR3 spans 14 amino acids. The J segment lost 4 bases and the V segment lost 7 bases, leaving 8 bases of the junction unmatched. CDR1 MDHEN and CDR2 SYDVKM come from the germline V gene. The CDR3 nucleotides are TGTGCCAGCACGGGAAGCGGGAGACGAGAGACCCAGTACTTC. Amino acid sequence: CASTGSGRRETQYF.

The rearrangement uses TRBV5-1 and TRBJ2-7; 10 bases line up with TRBD2. Trimming at V came to 2 bases and at J to 0 bases, leaving 11 bases not matched to a gene. The CDR3 spans 18 residues. Germline V CDR1 and CDR2: SGHRS, YFSETQ. Here the CDR3 reads CASSFTISGRYGSYEQYF. CDR3 DNA sequence: TGCGCCAGCAGCTTTACTATTAGCGGGAGGTACGGCTCCTACGAGCAGTACTTC.

This chain uses TRBV5-4 with TRBJ1-1, with D unclear. This CDR3 is 15 amino acids long. Trimming cost V 0 bases and J 5 bases, with 14 bases left between them. Germline V CDR1 and CDR2: SGHNT, YYREEE (reference sequence). The CDR3 reads CASSLGVRSGTEAFF. The DNA for the CDR3 is TGTGCCAGCAGCTTGGGGGTGCGGTCTGGGACTGAAGCTTTCTTT.

Only a few counts were recorded for this clone. The chain recombines TRBV2 with TRBJ2-1; possible D gene TRBD2, 6 bases. The germline CDR1 and CDR2 sequences are SNHLY and FYNNEI. The CDR3 spans 16 residues. V gave up 3 bases and J gave up 3 bases, with 15 bases separating them. CDR3 coding DNA: TGTGCCAGCAGTGACGAACCGGGAGCAAACTACAATGAGCAGTTCTTC. Translated: CASSDEPGANYNEQFF.

The chain links TRBV11-1 to TRBJ2-2; no definite D call. This CDR3 contains 14 residues. Per the germline V gene, CDR1 is SGHAT and CDR2 is FQDESV (reference sequence). Trimming cost V 6 bases and J 4 bases, with 12 bases left between them. Here the CDR3 reads CASRVARTTGELFF. In nucleotides, the CDR3 is TGTGCCAGCAGGGTGGCTAGAACCACCGGGGAGCTGTTTTTT.

The genes are TRBV2 and TRBJ2-2, with TRBD2 as a possible D gene (6 bases). Germline loops: CDR1 SNHLY, CDR2 FYNNEI. Trimming pared 8 bases from V and 0 bases from J, leaving 16 bases between. The CDR3 loop spans 16 amino acids. The DNA of the CDR3 is TGTGCCAGCGCCCGTAGCGGCGTGTCGAACACCGGGGAGCTGTTTTTT. This encodes CASARSGVSNTGELFF.

The V and J genes are TRBV14 and TRBJ1-4; D is unresolved. Germline values: CDR1 SGHDN, CDR2 FVKESK. The CDR3 length is 15 residues. V lost 1 base and J 2 bases, leaving 8 bases between the germline ends. The CDR3 DNA reads as TGTGCCAGCAGCCAAGCGGGAAATACTAATGAAAAACTGTTTTTT. Its protein product is CASSQAGNTNEKLFF.

This chain connects TRBV19 to TRBJ1-6; TRBD1 aligns across 7 bases. The CDR3 contains 16 residues. Losses at the gene ends were 6 bases for V and 0 bases for J; bases not matched to a gene: 5. Germline V gives CDR1 LNHDA, CDR2 SQIVND (reference sequence). The chain's CDR3 is CASRGQADSYNSPLHF. DNA for the CDR3: TGTGCCAGTAGAGGACAGGCCGACTCCTATAATTCACCCCTCCACTTT.

V usage is TRBV2 and J usage is TRBJ2-1, with TRBD2 matching 12 bases. CDR1 is SNHLY and CDR2 is FYNNEI in the germline V gene. The CDR3 is made up of 14 amino acids. The junction had 5 bases not matched to a gene; V was cut back by 9 bases and J by 5 bases. CDR3 residues: CARPSGRADNEQFF. CDR3 in DNA: TGTGCCAGGCCTAGCGGGAGGGCGGACAATGAGCAGTTCTTC.

The genes are TRBV7-6 and TRBJ2-5, with D maybe TRBD2 (6 bases). The CDR3 contains 13 residues. CDR1 and CDR2 (germline): SGHVS, FNYEAQ. Between the trimmed V and J ends, which lost 5 bases and 4 bases, there was a span of 11 bases. CDR3 in DNA: TGTGCCAGCAGCACCGGGACTGTAGAGACCCAGTACTTC. The encoded protein is CASSTGTVETQYF.

As to this clone: Other nucleotide sequences in the sample specify the same CDR3. The chain uses TRBV3-1 (or the pseudogene TRBV3-2) and TRBJ1-5; 10 bases agree with TRBD1. Germline CDR1 reads LGHDT; CDR2 reads YNNKEL (reference sequence). The ends lost 0 bases at V and 7 bases at J; junction bases unmatched: 3. CDR3 length equals 15 residues. This CDR3 is CASSQDTTGGQPQHF. Written as DNA, the CDR3 is TGTGCCAGCAGCCAAGATACGACAGGGGGCCAGCCCCAGCATTTT.

Ten or more counts support this clone. The genes are TRBV7-8 and TRBJ2-7, with D possibly being TRBD2 (6 bases). In germline, CDR1 is SGHVS, CDR2 FQNEAQ. Trimming pared 3 bases from V and 2 bases from J, leaving 8 bases between. The CDR3 is made up of 13 amino acids. CDR3 loop: CASSFGGTYEQYF. The CDR3 nucleotides are TGTGCCAGCAGCTTTGGCGGGACCTACGAGCAGTACTTC.

This chain connects TRBV6-1 to TRBJ2-3; tentatively, D is TRBD1 (5 bases). Germline V lookup: CDR1 MNHNS, CDR2 SASEGT. This CDR3 contains 15 residues. Trimming left V 3 bases short and J 1 base short, with 11 bases between. DNA for the CDR3: TGTGCCAGCAGTGATCAGGGTTTGGGCACAGATACGCAGTATTTT. It specifies CASSDQGLGTDTQYF.

V is TRBV30 and J is TRBJ2-1; the match to TRBD2 covers 9 bases. The CDR3 loop spans 14 amino acids. The V gene's germline CDR1 is GTSNPN and CDR2 SVGIG (reference sequence). V shed 3 bases, J shed 5 bases, and the junction held 5 bases outside the gene matches. The CDR3 loop reads CAWRLAGSHNEQFF. CDR3 sequence (DNA): TGTGCCTGGAGACTAGCGGGTTCCCACAATGAGCAGTTCTTC. The complete variable domain, with remaining parts taken from reference TRBV30 and TRBJ2-1, reads SQTIHQWPATLVQPVGSPLSLECTVEGTSNPNLYWYRQAAGRGLQLLFYSVGIGQISSEVPQNLSASRPQDRQFILSSKKLLLSDSGFYLCAWRLAGSHNEQFFGPGTRLTVL.

The chain has TRBV23-1 and TRBJ2-6; D gene uncertain. TRBV23-1 is an ORF for which the function is uncertain. V was cut by 0 bases and J by 2 bases, with 8 bases left in between. The CDR3 has 16 amino acids. The CDR3 sequence is CASSQSHPTGANVLTF. CDR3 sequence (DNA): TGCGCCAGCAGTCAATCCCATCCAACTGGGGCCAACGTCCTGACTTTC.

This chain connects TRBV4-1 to TRBJ2-3, with D unclear. Germline CDR1 MGHRA, CDR2 YSYEKL. V lost 1 base and J lost 6, with 14 bases in between. CDR3 length: 15 amino acids. Written as DNA, the CDR3 is TGCGCCAGCAGCCAAGTGGAACTATCTCGGGATACGCAGTATTTT. Translated: CASSQVELSRDTQYF.

The rearrangement links TRBV2 to TRBJ2-2; D is unclear. Per germline, CDR1 SNHLY and CDR2 FYNNEI. CDR3 length: 13 residues. V dropped 7 bases and J dropped 4 bases, with 10 bases sitting between them. This CDR3 is CASNSRSTGELFF. The CDR3 coding sequence is TGTGCCAGCAATAGTCGAAGCACCGGGGAGCTGTTTTTT.

Only a few counts were recorded for this clone. The chain combines TRBV4-1 with TRBJ2-2; maybe TRBD1 (5 bases). V was shortened by 3 bases and J by 1 base, with 15 bases between the two germline ends. The CDR3 has 17 amino acids. Looked up from germline, CDR1 is MGHRA and CDR2 is YSYEKL. Here the CDR3 reads CASSQDVGQGNTGELFF. In nucleotides, the CDR3 is TGCGCCAGCAGCCAGGACGTTGGGCAGGGGAACACCGGGGAGCTGTTTTTT.

V usage is TRBV19 and J usage is TRBJ2-2; TRBD2 matches 12 bases. Trimming removed 7 bases from V and 5 bases from J; junction bases left unmatched: 11. The germline CDR1 and CDR2 sequences are LNHDA and SQIVND (reference sequence). The CDR3 runs to 17 residues. CDR3 nucleotide sequence: TGTGCCAGTACCTCTAGCGGGAGGGGGGCGTTTACCGGGGAGCTGTTTTTT. Translated: CASTSSGRGAFTGELFF. Full variable domain (remainder filled in from reference TRBV19 and TRBJ2-2): DGGITQSPKYLFRKEGQNVTLSCEQNLNHDAMYWYRQDPGQGLRLIYYSQIVNDFQKGDIAEGYSVSREKKESFPLTVTSAQKNPTAFYLCASTSSGRGAFTGELFFGEGSRLTVL.

The V gene is TRBV4-2, the J gene TRBJ2-7, with 7 bases matching TRBD2. From germline, CDR1 is LGHNA and CDR2 YNFKEQ. With V trimmed by 4 bases and J by 1 base, 10 bases remained unmatched. This CDR3 comprises 16 residues. CDR3 residues: CASSPVGGVQSYEQYF. The CDR3 region has the DNA TGTGCCAGCAGCCCCGTGGGGGGGGTACAGTCCTACGAGCAGTACTTC.